This T cell receptor (beta chain) is from a study of shared clonotypes between healthy human individuals. Donors were Caucasian adults residing in Nashville, Tennessee, USA. Profiling relied on immunoSEQ multiplex PCR, and the TCRdb table lists in-frame clones only, not all of them. The sample lists fewer than 850,000 clones; about 90% were seen once. The sequenced material came from memory CD8+ T cells from PBMCs. Subset given: CD45RO+ cells pooled with CCR7-negative TemRA cells. The clonotype originates from a man aged 18-30 years in good health. Some clones in this sample may be carry-over from other donors' samples.

Here the CDR3 DNA reads TGTGCCAGCAGCCACGGGGCCTACGAGCAGTACTTC. This gives the protein CASSHGAYEQYF. This chain joins TRBV11-2 and TRBJ2-7, with D possibly being TRBD2 (5 bases). Germline V lookup: CDR1 SGHAT, CDR2 FQNNGV. Trimming left V 5 bases short and J 2 bases short, with 7 bases between. This CDR3 contains 12 residues.